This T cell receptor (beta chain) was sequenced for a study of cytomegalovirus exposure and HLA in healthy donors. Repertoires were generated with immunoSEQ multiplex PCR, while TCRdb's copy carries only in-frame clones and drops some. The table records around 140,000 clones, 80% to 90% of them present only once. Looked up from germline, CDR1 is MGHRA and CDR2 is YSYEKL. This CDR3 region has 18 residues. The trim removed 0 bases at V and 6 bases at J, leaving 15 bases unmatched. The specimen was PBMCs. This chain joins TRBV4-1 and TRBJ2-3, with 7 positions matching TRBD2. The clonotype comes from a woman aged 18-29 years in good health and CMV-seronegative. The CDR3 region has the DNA TGCGCCAGCAGCCAAGATGGGGCGGGGGTATACCCACAGGATACGCAGTATTTT. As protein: CASSQDGAGVYPQDTQYF.